The 20 T cell receptor beta chains in this list originate from one sample, sequenced in a study of blood T cell repertoires in COVID-19. Some clones are missing from TCRdb's copy, which holds only in-frame ones; the method was immunoSEQ multiplex PCR. This repertoire shows more than 50,000 clones, 90% found once; its top ten account for around an eighth. The sequencing input was peripheral blood. Receptors originate from a man aged 55 to 70 with active COVID-19.

The rearrangement links TRBV5-4 to TRBJ1-2; 10 bases are a match to TRBD1. The V gene's germline CDR1 is SGHNT and CDR2 YYREEE (reference sequence). Trimming at V came to 4 bases and at J to 8 bases, leaving 8 bases not matched to a gene. The CDR3 length is 14 residues. CDR3 sequence (DNA): TGTGCCAGCAGCCAGACAGGGGGCGTGACGGGCTACACCTTC. Its translation is CASSQTGGVTGYTF.

This clone was counted at least ten times. The chain joins TRBV27 to TRBJ2-5; 7 positions agree with TRBD2. Trimming at V came to 4 bases and at J to 2 bases, leaving 7 bases not matched to a gene. CDR3 length equals 15 residues. Germline values: CDR1 MNHEY, CDR2 SMNVEV (reference sequence). CDR3 coding DNA: TGTGCCAGCAGTTACGGACTAGTCGGTCAAGAGACCCAGTACTTC. Residues: CASSYGLVGQETQYF.

This rearrangement joins TRBV6-5 to TRBJ2-1; the D is unclear. The germline V gene has CDR1 MNHEY and CDR2 SVGAGI. This CDR3 has 14 amino acids. Between the trimmed V and J ends, which lost 5 bases and 4 bases, there was a span of 12 bases. Here the CDR3 DNA reads TGTGCCAGCAGTAAGATCGGGTCATACAATGAGCAGTTCTTC. Encoded protein: CASSKIGSYNEQFF.

V usage is TRBV5-1 and J usage is TRBJ1-1; TRBD1 might be the D (5 bases). The germline V and J ends were trimmed by 4 bases and 1 base, with 11 bases remaining between them. This CDR3 is 14 amino acids long. Germline CDR1 SGHRS, CDR2 YFSETQ. CDR3 nucleotide sequence: TGCGCCAGCAGCCTTGGGGCAGGGAACACTGAAGCTTTCTTT. This sequence encodes CASSLGAGNTEAFF.

The V call is TRBV7-2, the J call TRBJ1-1, with TRBD1 matching over 7 bases. This CDR3 region has 14 residues. The germline V gene encodes CDR1 SGHTA and CDR2 FQGNSA. J lost 1 base, V lost 5 bases, and 4 bases had no gene match. The CDR3 nucleotides are TGTGCCAGCAGCCATCAGGGGGGGAACACTGAAGCTTTCTTT. As protein: CASSHQGGNTEAFF.

The J gene is TRBJ1-2, the V gene TRBV18; no clear D gene. V shed 3 bases and J shed 2 bases, with 13 bases lying between them. The CDR3 runs to 15 residues. Germline lookup yields CDR1 KGHSH and CDR2 LQKENI. CDR3 bases: TGTGCCAGCTCACCTCTAGGGAGGGAAAACTATGGCTACACCTTC. Its translation: CASSPLGRENYGYTF.

The rearrangement joins TRBV5-1 to TRBJ2-1, with TRBD1 matching 7 bases. V was pared by 0 bases and J by 5 bases, with 11 bases of the junction left unmatched. Germline assignment: CDR1 SGHRS and CDR2 YFSETQ. This CDR3 has 17 amino acids. The CDR3 coding sequence is TGCGCCAGCAGCTTGGGAAGGGACAGCCCAAGGAACAATGAGCAGTTCTTC. Protein product: CASSLGRDSPRNNEQFF.

The sample holds one count of this clone. The chain couples TRBV6-5 to TRBJ2-1, with D uncertain. Germline V CDR1 and CDR2: MNHEY, SVGAGI. The CDR3 sequence is 14 residues long. Trimming took off 6 bases at V and 9 bases at J, with 18 bases between the two ends. CDR3 amino acids: CASSRVPRGTEQFF. The CDR3 DNA reads as TGTGCCAGCAGCCGGGTTCCCAGAGGTACTGAGCAGTTCTTC.

This chain uses TRBV25-1 with TRBJ1-6; the match to TRBD1 covers 9 bases. The CDR3 spans 16 residues. Germline CDR1 MGHDK, CDR2 SYGVNS. Trimming removed 3 bases from V and 4 bases from J; junction bases left unmatched: 4. CDR3 sequence reads: CASSDLDRGYNSPLHF. CDR3 nucleotides: TGTGCCAGCAGTGATTTGGACAGGGGTTATAATTCACCCCTCCACTTT.

The rearrangement uses TRBV10-3 and TRBJ2-7; D possibly corresponds to TRBD2 (6 bases). CDR3 length: 11 residues. Trimming stripped 8 bases from V and 6 bases from J, with 11 bases between. Germline CDR1 and CDR2: ENHRY and SYGVKD. CDR3 nucleotides: TGTGCCATCGGAGGAGGGACCGAGCAGTACTTC. Protein sequence: CAIGGGTEQYF.

V is TRBV9 and J is TRBJ1-6; 11 bases align to TRBD1. The CDR3 has 15 amino acids. V was pared by 0 bases and J by 10 bases, with 3 bases of the junction left unmatched. Germline assignment: CDR1 SGDLS and CDR2 YYNGEE. The CDR3 sequence is CASSVAGTGGSPLHF. The CDR3 DNA follows: TGTGCCAGCAGCGTAGCAGGGACAGGGGGATCACCCCTCCACTTT.

The chain carries TRBV24-1 and TRBJ1-5; the D gene is possibly TRBD1 (5 bases). The CDR3 is 15 amino acids. Between the trimmed V and J ends, which lost 7 bases and 1 base, there was a span of 13 bases. From germline, CDR1 is KGHDR and CDR2 SFDVKD. In nucleotides, the CDR3 is TGTGCCACCAGGAATCCAGCAGGGAGCAATCAGCCCCAGCATTTT. Its translation: CATRNPAGSNQPQHF.

This chain uses TRBV7-6 with TRBJ2-7, with 13 bases identical to TRBD2. This CDR3 is 16 amino acids long. Trimming took 5 bases from V and 5 from J; bases not matched to a gene: 9. The germline CDR1 and CDR2 sequences are SGHVS and FNYEAQ. The CDR3 coding sequence is TGTGCCAGCAGCCATACCACCGGGACTAGCGGGGACGAGCAGTACTTC. Its translation: CASSHTTGTSGDEQYF. The full variable domain, with the rest looked up from reference TRBV7-6 and TRBJ2-7, is GAGVSQSPRYKVTKRGQDVALRCDPISGHVSLYWYRQALGQGPEFLTYFNYEAQQDKSGLPNDRFSAERPEGSISTLTIQRTEQRDSAMYRCASSHTTGTSGDEQYFGPGTRLTVT.

This clone was observed once. J is TRBJ2-1 and V is TRBV11-2, with a tentative D call TRBD2 (7 bases). The CDR3 consists of 17 residues. Deletions cut 4 bases from V and 8 bases from J, with 24 bases between. Germline-derived CDR1 and CDR2 are SGHAT and FQNNGV. The CDR3 nucleotides are TGTGCCAGCAGCTCCCTCCGGCGGGGGCGACGGAAAGATGAGCAGTTCTTC. This encodes CASSSLRRGRRKDEQFF.

V and J are TRBV9 and TRBJ2-1; no clear D. Germline CDR1 reads SGDLS; CDR2 reads YYNGEE. V lost 4 bases, J lost 0 bases, and 11 bases lay in between. There are 15 residues in the CDR3. The CDR3 sequence is CASSLELSSYNEQFF. CDR3 DNA sequence: TGTGCCAGCAGCCTAGAACTAAGCTCCTACAATGAGCAGTTCTTC.

The chain is built from TRBV7-3 and TRBJ1-1; D is uncertain. V lost 5 bases to trimming and J lost 4 bases, with 17 bases between them. The germline gives CDR1 SGHTA, CDR2 FQGTGA. There are 15 residues in the CDR3. This CDR3 reads CASSPTRTGSTEAFF. CDR3 DNA sequence: TGTGCCAGCAGCCCCACGCGTACGGGGAGCACTGAAGCTTTCTTT. Full variable domain (missing parts from reference TRBV7-3 and TRBJ1-1): GAGVSQTPSNKVTEKGKYVELRCDPISGHTALYWYRQSLGQGPEFLIYFQGTGAADDSGLPNDRFFAVRPEGSVSTLKIQRTERGDSAVYLCASSPTRTGSTEAFFGQGTRLTVV.

This chain connects TRBV5-1 to TRBJ2-1, with a possible D match to TRBD2 (5 bases). Between the trimmed V and J ends, which lost 4 bases and 5 bases, there was a span of 10 bases. CDR3 length equals 13 residues. Germline V gives CDR1 SGHRS, CDR2 YFSETQ. In nucleotides, the CDR3 is TGCGCCAGCAGCCGTGAGGGAAACAATGAGCAGTTCTTC. It translates to CASSREGNNEQFF.

This chain links TRBV19 with TRBJ2-7; 10 bases line up with TRBD2. The CDR3 runs 16 residues. Germline CDR1 is LNHDA and CDR2 is SQIVND (reference sequence). With 2 bases clipped from V and 3 bases from J, the junction kept 7 bases outside the gene matches. Here the CDR3 reads CASSISFSSGSYEQYF. The CDR3 DNA sequence: TGTGCCAGTAGTATATCCTTTTCTAGCGGGAGCTACGAGCAGTACTTC.

The V gene is TRBV28, the J gene TRBJ1-2; TRBD1 matches at 7 bases. Germline trimming cut 6 bases from V and 6 bases from J; bases unmatched to any gene: 7. Germline loops: CDR1 MDHEN, CDR2 SYDVKM. The CDR3 covers 13 residues. The CDR3: CASSSDRVHGYTF. The CDR3 coding sequence is TGTGCCAGCAGCTCCGACAGGGTTCATGGCTACACCTTC.

The chain couples TRBV18 to TRBJ2-7; weak D call: TRBD2 (6 bases). This CDR3 has 14 amino acids. V lost 3 bases and J lost 3, with 12 bases in between. CDR1 KGHSH and CDR2 LQKENI come from the germline V gene. This chain's CDR3 is CASSPGPRGYEQYF. CDR3 DNA sequence: TGTGCCAGCTCACCCGGACCGCGGGGCTACGAGCAGTACTTC.